A single sample gave rise to the 22 T cell receptor beta chains below, sequenced in a study of T cells in localized non-small cell lung cancer. The data were produced by immunoSEQ multiplex PCR, yet TCRdb's version contains in-frame clones alone and is incomplete. Of over a thousand clones in the sample, under 30% were seen once. Source: normal lung tissue next to the tumor, taken before any cancer treatment. The origin of the receptors is a male donor older than 55 with stage I lung adenocarcinoma.

This clone occurred a few times. V is TRBV11-3 and J is TRBJ2-1, with a possible D match to TRBD2 (6 bases). This CDR3 is built from 14 residues. Germline lookup yields CDR1 SGHNT and CDR2 YENEEA. Between the trimmed V and J ends, which lost 5 bases and 9 bases, there was a span of 17 bases. CDR3 sequence reads: CASSPIKGEVEQFF. The CDR3 nucleotides read TGTGCCAGCAGCCCCATCAAAGGGGAGGTTGAGCAGTTCTTC.

This clone was detected a few times. This rearrangement joins TRBV18 to TRBJ2-5; D is perhaps TRBD1 or TRBD2 (5 bases each). The CDR3 has 12 residues. Germline V gene lookup returns CDR1 KGHSH and CDR2 LQKENI. Trimming stripped 6 bases from V and 4 bases from J, with 9 bases between. Here the CDR3 DNA reads TGTGCCAGCTCCTCAGGGAGAGAGACCCAGTACTTC. This codes for CASSSGRETQYF. Full variable domain (missing parts from reference TRBV18 and TRBJ2-5): NAGVMQNPRHLVRRRGQEARLRCSPMKGHSHVYWYRQLPEEGLKFMVYLQKENIIDESGMPKERFSAEFPKEGPSILRIQQVVRGDSAAYFCASSSGRETQYFGPGTRLLVL.

This sequence joins TRBV11-3 and TRBJ2-3; perhaps TRBD2 as D (5 bases). Per germline, CDR1 SGHNT and CDR2 YENEEA. V lost 4 bases, J lost 0 bases, and 11 bases lay in between. This CDR3 has 15 residues. The chain's CDR3 is CASSSDLYSTDTQYF. In nucleotides, the CDR3 is TGTGCCAGCAGCTCGGACTTATATAGCACAGATACGCAGTATTTT.

This chain links TRBV30 with TRBJ2-7, with 7 nucleotides matching TRBD2. In germline, CDR1 is GTSNPN, CDR2 SVGIG (reference sequence). With 1 base clipped from V and 5 bases from J, the junction kept 8 bases outside the gene matches. The CDR3 covers 14 residues. The CDR3 spells CAWSGGGGLNEQYF. The CDR3, as DNA: TGTGCCTGGAGTGGCGGGGGAGGGCTGAACGAGCAGTACTTC.

This rearrangement joins TRBV6-8 to TRBJ2-2; D not certain. Germline V lookup: CDR1 MNHGY, CDR2 SAAAGT. CDR3 length equals 16 residues. The V end lost 7 bases, the J end lost 0 bases, and 15 bases lay between the germline ends. The CDR3 sequence is CASNPMADANTGELFF. The CDR3 DNA sequence: TGTGCCAGCAACCCCATGGCAGATGCGAACACCGGGGAGCTGTTTTTT.

J is TRBJ2-1 and V is TRBV28; 15 nucleotides agree with TRBD2. CDR3 size: 15 residues. Germline CDR1 MDHEN, CDR2 SYDVKM. With V trimmed by 7 bases and J by 9 bases, 7 bases remained unmatched. The CDR3 DNA follows: TGTGCCAGCACAGGGACTAGCGGGAGGAGTAGTGAGCAGTTCTTC. It is translated as CASTGTSGRSSEQFF. The full variable domain, with the rest looked up from reference TRBV28 and TRBJ2-1, is DVKVTQSSRYLVKRTGEKVFLECVQDMDHENMFWYRQDPGLGLRLIYFSYDVKMKEKGDIPEGYSVSREKKERFSLILESASTNQTSMYLCASTGTSGRSSEQFFGPGTRLTVL.

This rearrangement joins TRBV18 to TRBJ2-7, with 8 bases lining up with TRBD2. The V segment lost 8 bases and the J segment 2 bases; nucleotides outside the gene matches: 5. CDR1 is KGHSH, CDR2 LQKENI, per germline. The CDR3 length is 13 residues. CDR3 sequence (DNA): TGTGCCAGCACGGGGGGGGAGACCTACGAGCAGTACTTC. Translated, it gives CASTGGETYEQYF.

This clone was observed a handful of times. This sequence joins TRBV9 and TRBJ1-4; D is undetermined. V lost 4 bases and J lost 2, with 9 bases in between. Per germline, CDR1 SGDLS and CDR2 YYNGEE. The CDR3 contains 14 residues. CDR3 DNA: TGTGCCAGCAGCCCGACGGTTACTAATGAAAAACTGTTTTTT. It yields the protein CASSPTVTNEKLFF. Looking up the rest from reference TRBV9 and TRBJ1-4 gives the full variable domain: DSGVTQTPKHLITATGQRVTLRCSPRSGDLSVYWYQQSLDQGLQFLIQYYNGEERAKGNILERFSAQQFPDLHSELNLSSLELGDSALYFCASSPTVTNEKLFFGSGTQLSVL.

This clone is medium-sized (0.01 to 0.1%) within its sample. This chain uses TRBV11-3 with TRBJ2-3; 10 nucleotides align to TRBD1. The germline V gene has CDR1 SGHNT and CDR2 YENEEA. Trimming at V came to 5 bases and at J to 3 bases, leaving 11 bases not matched to a gene. This CDR3 spans 17 amino acids. DNA for the CDR3: TGTGCCAGCAGCCCGAACCGGGACAGGGGAGGGACAGATACGCAGTATTTT. Protein: CASSPNRDRGGTDTQYF.

The J gene is TRBJ2-1, the V gene TRBV19; the match to TRBD2 covers 10 bases. The V gene end was trimmed by 5 bases and the J gene end by 2 bases; junction bases not matched to a gene: 3. From germline, CDR1 is LNHDA and CDR2 SQIVND (reference sequence). There are 15 residues in the CDR3. The CDR3 region has the DNA TGTGCCAGTAGTTCCAGCGGGAGGGCCTACAATGAGCAGTTCTTC. It codes for CASSSSGRAYNEQFF. Full variable domain (remainder filled in from reference TRBV19 and TRBJ2-1): DGGITQSPKYLFRKEGQNVTLSCEQNLNHDAMYWYRQDPGQGLRLIYYSQIVNDFQKGDIAEGYSVSREKKESFPLTVTSAQKNPTAFYLCASSSSGRAYNEQFFGPGTRLTVL.

The J gene is TRBJ2-5, the V gene TRBV30; TRBD1 matches 7 bases. There are 16 residues in the CDR3. After removal of 2 bases from V and 5 bases from J, the junction contained 14 bases not matched to a gene. Per the germline V gene, CDR1 is GTSNPN and CDR2 is SVGIG (reference sequence). In nucleotides, the CDR3 is TGTGCCTGGAGTACTGGTGGGCAGGGGGTGGGGGAGACCCAGTACTTC. Translating it yields CAWSTGGQGVGETQYF.

This clone is termed medium-sized. The chain joins TRBV11-3 to TRBJ2-4; tentatively, D is TRBD2 (5 bases). Trimming cost V 5 bases and J 4 bases, with 12 bases left between them. Germline V gene sequence: CDR1 SGHNT, CDR2 YENEEA. The CDR3 is made up of 14 amino acids. The CDR3 spells CASSHLPGKNIQYF. CDR3 coding DNA: TGTGCCAGCAGCCATTTACCGGGGAAAAACATTCAGTACTTC.

V usage is TRBV29-1 and J usage is TRBJ1-2, with D perhaps matching TRBD1 (6 bases). V dropped 6 bases and J dropped 4 bases, with 15 bases sitting between them. Germline assignment: CDR1 SQVTM and CDR2 ANQGSEA. This CDR3 has 13 residues. The CDR3 DNA reads as TGCAGCGTGGAACAGGGTCCCCTCTATGGCTACACCTTC. It is translated as CSVEQGPLYGYTF.

A few counts support this clone. The V call is TRBV30, the J call TRBJ2-2; D uncertain. The germline CDR1 and CDR2 sequences are GTSNPN and SVGIG (reference sequence). Trimming shortened V by 0 bases and J by 6 bases, and 17 bases separated the two germline ends. The CDR3 totals 16 residues. Here the CDR3 reads CAWSVAGHWVAGELFF. CDR3 bases: TGTGCCTGGAGTGTAGCTGGCCACTGGGTAGCCGGGGAGCTGTTTTTT.

The CDR3 region is CAWSLTDEKLFF. CDR3 DNA sequence: TGTGCCTGGAGTCTAACGGATGAAAAACTGTTTTTT. This chain links TRBV30 with TRBJ1-4; no clear D gene. Per the germline V gene, CDR1 is GTSNPN and CDR2 is SVGIG (reference sequence). Deletions cut 2 bases from V and 6 bases from J, with 7 bases between. The CDR3 has 12 amino acids. The full variable domain, its missing parts supplied by reference TRBV30 and TRBJ1-4, is SQTIHQWPATLVQPVGSPLSLECTVEGTSNPNLYWYRQAAGRGLQLLFYSVGIGQISSEVPQNLSASRPQDRQFILSSKKLLLSDSGFYLCAWSLTDEKLFFGSGTQLSVL.

This clone occurred a few times. The chain carries TRBV6-8 and TRBJ2-7; TRBD2 agrees at 14 bases. The CDR3 length is 17 residues. From germline, CDR1 is MNHGY and CDR2 SAAAGT. Unmatched junction bases numbered 9, after V lost 4 bases and J lost 4 bases. The CDR3 is CASSSPGTSGGRYEQYF. The CDR3 DNA reads as TGTGCCAGCAGTTCACCCGGGACTAGCGGGGGCCGGTACGAGCAGTACTTC.

This clone has a handful of counts. The chain couples TRBV11-3 to TRBJ1-1; D unresolved. This CDR3 region has 17 residues. Germline V gene data show CDR1 as SGHNT and CDR2 as YENEEA. Deletions cut 0 bases from V and 0 bases from J, with 14 bases between. The CDR3 loop reads CASSLESPRSMNTEAFF. The CDR3 nucleotides are TGTGCCAGCAGCTTAGAGTCTCCCAGGTCGATGAACACTGAAGCTTTCTTT. The entire variable domain, with the rest obtained from reference TRBV11-3 and TRBJ1-1, is as follows: EAGVVQSPRYKIIEKKQPVAFWCNPISGHNTLYWYLQNLGQGPELLIRYENEEAVDDSQLPKDRFSAERLKGVDSTLKIQPAELGDSAVYLCASSLESPRSMNTEAFFGQGTRLTVV.

The chain links TRBV22-1 to TRBJ2-1; the table gives TRBD2 as D, unverified against the DNA. TRBV22-1 is an annotated pseudogene. The length of the CDR3 is 14 residues. The CDR3 nucleotides are TGTGCCAGCAGTTCGGGGAGGGGCTACAATGAGCAGTTCTTC. Protein sequence: CASSSGRGYNEQFF.

In its sample, this clone was seen a few times. The CDR3 nucleotides read TGTGCCAGCAGACCCTGGACTAGGGGTAGGGCAGATACGCAGTATTTT. As protein: CASRPWTRGRADTQYF. The chain employs TRBV11-3 and TRBJ2-3; 7 bases are a match to TRBD2. Germline CDR1 SGHNT, CDR2 YENEEA. This CDR3 contains 16 residues. V lost 6 bases, J lost 4 bases, and 13 bases stayed unmatched.

This chain's CDR3 is CATSRDLLRGGDYGYTF. In nucleotides, the CDR3 is TGTGCCACCAGCAGAGATCTTTTAAGGGGAGGGGACTATGGCTACACCTTC. The chain couples TRBV15 to TRBJ1-2, with D tentatively TRBD1 (5 bases). The CDR3 is 17 residues long. Germline CDR1 reads LNHNV; CDR2 reads YYDKDF (reference sequence). V was pared by 0 bases and J by 3 bases, with 17 bases between.

The V call is TRBV5-1, the J call TRBJ1-1; D uncertain. Germline CDR1 SGHRS, CDR2 YFSETQ. The V end lost 0 bases, the J end lost 1 base, and 7 bases lay between the germline ends. CDR3 length: 14 amino acids. The CDR3 sequence is CASSLALENTEAFF. Written as DNA, the CDR3 is TGCGCCAGCAGCTTGGCCCTGGAGAACACTGAAGCTTTCTTT.

The V call is TRBV15, the J call TRBJ2-1; 11 bases line up with TRBD2. The CDR3 totals 17 residues. Germline V gene sequence: CDR1 LNHNV, CDR2 YYDKDF (reference sequence). Germline trimming cut 3 bases from V and 0 bases from J; bases unmatched to any gene: 4. The CDR3 sequence is CATSSRGLADSYNEQFF. CDR3 in DNA: TGTGCCACCAGCAGTAGGGGACTAGCGGACTCCTACAATGAGCAGTTCTTC. The variable domain in full, completed from reference TRBV15 and TRBJ2-1, reads DAMVIQNPRYQVTQFGKPVTLSCSQTLNHNVMYWYQQKSSQAPKLLFHYYDKDFNNEADTPDNFQSRRPNTSFCFLDIRSPGLGDTAMYLCATSSRGLADSYNEQFFGPGTRLTVL.